This T cell receptor (beta chain) appears in the sequencing data of a study of cytomegalovirus exposure and HLA in healthy donors. This clone was picked up a small number of times. PCR was performed using 60 Vbeta and 13 Jbeta primers. Sequenced by immunoSEQ multiplex PCR; TCRdb stores in-frame clones only, minus some. The table includes approximately 100,000 clones, more than 80% detected once. CDR1 and CDR2 from the germline V gene are MNHEY and SVGAGI. The CDR3 is made up of 13 amino acids. Unmatched junction bases numbered 5, after V lost 5 bases and J lost 8 bases. The TCR was taken from a man aged 25-45 years in good health and CMV-seronegative. This chain connects TRBV6-5 to TRBJ1-4; TRBD1 matches at 7 bases. Sequenced sample: PBMCs. CDR3 sequence (DNA): TGTGCCAGCAGTACCCAAGGGGGCGAAAAACTGTTTTTT. Translated, it gives CASSTQGGEKLFF.